These 4 T cell receptor beta chains were all obtained from the same sample, sequenced in a study of cytomegalovirus exposure and HLA in healthy donors. PCR was performed using 60 Vbeta and 13 Jbeta primers. TCRdb keeps only in-frame clones here, not all; method: immunoSEQ multiplex PCR. The table lists under 150,000 clones, about four fifths of them singletons, with about 3.1% in the top ten. Sample: PBMCs. The origin of the receptors is a female donor in good health and CMV-seronegative.

With respect to this clone: The sample has other DNA sequences that encode this CDR3 too. This chain links TRBV30 with TRBJ2-7, with unresolved D. This CDR3 spans 12 amino acids. V was shortened by 0 bases and J by 1 base, with 4 bases between the two germline ends. Per germline, CDR1 GTSNPN and CDR2 SVGIG (reference sequence). Here the CDR3 DNA reads TGTGCCTGGAGTGTCGGTTCCTACGAGCAGTACTTC. Encoded protein: CAWSVGSYEQYF.

Here the CDR3 DNA reads TGTGCCAGCTCAAGCGGCTCTGGGGCCAACGTCCTGACTTTC. Translated: CASSSGSGANVLTF. The chain carries TRBV18 and TRBJ2-6; weak D call: TRBD2 (5 bases). The CDR3 length is 14 residues. Trimming took off 5 bases at V and 0 bases at J, with 5 bases between the two ends. Per the germline V gene, CDR1 is KGHSH and CDR2 is LQKENI.

The chain joins TRBV10-3 to TRBJ1-4; 7 bases match TRBD1. Germline loops: CDR1 ENHRY, CDR2 SYGVKD. V lost 10 bases, J lost 7 bases, and 9 bases stayed unmatched. CDR3 length equals 13 residues. The CDR3 coding sequence is TGTGCCACCCATGACAGGGCGGGTGAAAAACTGTTTTTT. The encoded protein is CATHDRAGEKLFF.

This rearrangement joins TRBV30 to TRBJ2-5; 9 nucleotides match TRBD2. The V gene's germline CDR1 is GTSNPN and CDR2 SVGIG (reference sequence). The CDR3 has 15 amino acids. V lost 0 bases, J lost 2 bases, and 4 bases stayed unmatched. The CDR3 is CAWSVLAGRQETQYF. The CDR3 region has the DNA TGTGCCTGGAGTGTGCTAGCGGGGAGACAAGAGACCCAGTACTTC. Combining the CDR3 with reference TRBV30 and TRBJ2-5 gives the whole variable domain SQTIHQWPATLVQPVGSPLSLECTVEGTSNPNLYWYRQAAGRGLQLLFYSVGIGQISSEVPQNLSASRPQDRQFILSSKKLLLSDSGFYLCAWSVLAGRQETQYFGPGTRLLVL.